Detailed here is one TCR beta chain. The entry originates in a study of blood T cell repertoires in COVID-19. V was pared by 6 bases and J by 7 bases, with 5 bases of the junction left unmatched. The CDR3 is made up of 14 amino acids. Germline assignment: CDR1 SNHLY and CDR2 FYNNEI. Repertoires were generated with immunoSEQ multiplex PCR, while TCRdb's copy carries only in-frame clones and drops some. The sample has 200,000 or so clones; 84% are singletons. Sequencing used PBMCs or T cells enriched from blood (not recorded which). The origin of this receptor is a man aged 35 to 55 who had recovered from COVID-19. This sequence joins TRBV2 and TRBJ1-3; 11 nucleotides match TRBD1. The CDR3 bases are TGTGCCAGCAGAGGACAGGGGGCGAGGAACACCATATATTTT. Its translation is CASRGQGARNTIYF.